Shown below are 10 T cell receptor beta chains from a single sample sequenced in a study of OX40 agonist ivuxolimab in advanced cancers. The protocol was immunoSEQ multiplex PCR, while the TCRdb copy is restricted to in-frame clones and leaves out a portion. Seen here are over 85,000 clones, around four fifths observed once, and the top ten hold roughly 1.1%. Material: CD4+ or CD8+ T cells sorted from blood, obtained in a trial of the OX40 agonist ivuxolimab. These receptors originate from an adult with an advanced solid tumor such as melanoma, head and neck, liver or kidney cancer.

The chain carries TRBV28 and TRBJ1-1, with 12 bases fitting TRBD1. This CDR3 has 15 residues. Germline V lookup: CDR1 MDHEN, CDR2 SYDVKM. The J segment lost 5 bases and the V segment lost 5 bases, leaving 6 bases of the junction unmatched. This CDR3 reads CASSPGQGASTEAFF. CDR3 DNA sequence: TGTGCCAGCAGTCCGGGACAGGGGGCGTCGACTGAAGCTTTCTTT. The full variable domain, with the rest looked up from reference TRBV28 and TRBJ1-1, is DVKVTQSSRYLVKRTGEKVFLECVQDMDHENMFWYRQDPGLGLRLIYFSYDVKMKEKGDIPEGYSVSREKKERFSLILESASTNQTSMYLCASSPGQGASTEAFFGQGTRLTVV.

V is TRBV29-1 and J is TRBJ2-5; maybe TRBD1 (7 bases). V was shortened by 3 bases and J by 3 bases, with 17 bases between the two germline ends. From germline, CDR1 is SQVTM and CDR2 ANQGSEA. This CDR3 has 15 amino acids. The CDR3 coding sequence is TGCAGCGTTGACATAGACAGGGCGGGAAAAGAGACCCAGTACTTC. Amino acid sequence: CSVDIDRAGKETQYF.

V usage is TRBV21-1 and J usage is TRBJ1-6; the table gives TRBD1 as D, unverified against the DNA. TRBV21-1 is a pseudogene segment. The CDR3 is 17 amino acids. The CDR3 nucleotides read TGTGCCAGCAGCAACCTACAGAAGAGCTCCTATAATTCACCCCTCCACTTT. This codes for CASSNLQKSSYNSPLHF.

CDR3 bases: TGTGCCAGCTCACTTACAGAAAACTATGGCTACACCTTC. Translating gives CASSLTENYGYTF. This chain links TRBV18 with TRBJ1-2, with D hard to call. Trimming removed 4 bases from V and 2 bases from J, with 8 bases in between. The CDR3 extends over 13 amino acids. Germline V gene sequence: CDR1 KGHSH, CDR2 LQKENI. Drawing the rest from reference TRBV18 and TRBJ1-2, the complete variable domain is NAGVMQNPRHLVRRRGQEARLRCSPMKGHSHVYWYRQLPEEGLKFMVYLQKENIIDESGMPKERFSAEFPKEGPSILRIQQVVRGDSAAYFCASSLTENYGYTFGSGTRLTVV.

The CDR3 bases are TGTGCCAGCAGACCCCAGGGCGCGAACACCGGGGAGCTGTTTTTT. Translating gives CASRPQGANTGELFF. The chain is built from TRBV4-2 and TRBJ2-2, with a possible D match to TRBD1 (5 bases). Germline CDR1 reads LGHNA; CDR2 reads YNFKEQ. V shed 6 bases and J shed 0 bases, with 11 bases lying between them. CDR3 length: 15 amino acids.

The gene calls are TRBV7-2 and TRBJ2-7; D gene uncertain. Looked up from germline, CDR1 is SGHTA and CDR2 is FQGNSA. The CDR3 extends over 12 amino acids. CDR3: CAGSLTDYEQYV. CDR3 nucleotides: TGTGCCGGCAGCTTAACAGACTACGAGCAGTACGTC.

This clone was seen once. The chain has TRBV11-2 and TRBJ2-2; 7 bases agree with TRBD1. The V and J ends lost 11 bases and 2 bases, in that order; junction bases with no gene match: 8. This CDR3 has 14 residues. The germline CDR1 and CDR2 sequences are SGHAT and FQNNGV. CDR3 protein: CALSYRGNTGELFF. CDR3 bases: TGTGCCCTTTCTTACAGGGGTAACACCGGGGAGCTGTTTTTT.

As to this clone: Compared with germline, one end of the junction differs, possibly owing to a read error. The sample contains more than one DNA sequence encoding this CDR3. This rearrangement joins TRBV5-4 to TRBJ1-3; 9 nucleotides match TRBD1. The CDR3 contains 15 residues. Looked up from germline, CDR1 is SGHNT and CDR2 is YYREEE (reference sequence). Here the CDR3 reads CASSADRGDGNTIYF. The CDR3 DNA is TGTGCTAGCAGCGCGGACAGGGGCGACGGAAACACCATATATTTT.

CDR3 in amino acids: CSVVRGTSGGVELFF. The CDR3, as DNA: TGCAGCGTTGTACGGGGGACTAGCGGGGGTGTGGAGCTGTTTTTT. The chain has TRBV29-1 and TRBJ2-2, with 14 positions matching TRBD2. This CDR3 has 15 amino acids. CDR1 SQVTM and CDR2 ANQGSEA come from the germline V gene. With V trimmed by 4 bases and J by 10 bases, 8 bases remained unmatched.

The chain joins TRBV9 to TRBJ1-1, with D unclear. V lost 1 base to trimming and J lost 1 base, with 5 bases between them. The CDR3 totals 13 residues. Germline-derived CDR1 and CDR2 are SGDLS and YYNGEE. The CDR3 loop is CASSVLGNTEAFF. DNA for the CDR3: TGTGCCAGCAGCGTATTGGGGAACACTGAAGCTTTCTTT.